This record looks at one TCR beta chain sequence and its context. Its antigen remains unidentified. The data derive from a study of CD8 T cells in ankylosing spondylitis. Study results and limitations: Reportedly, matched ankylosing spondylitis synovial fluid was significantly enriched for disease-linked clones. CD8+ by phenotype, disease-linked clones were relatively rare in peripheral blood.

One entry per CDR3 protein results from TCRdb running MiXCR on the 5' RACE reads. This sample has 380,000 or so distinct CDR3 sequences, with 20% found just once. The origin of this receptor is a male donor with ankylosing spondylitis or in good health (not recorded which). The sequenced material came from blood, either unsorted or a sorted T cell fraction (not recorded which).

The CDR3 loop reads CASTSGGAEQFF. CDR3 DNA: TGTGCCAGCACTAGCGGGGGGGCTGAGCAGTTCTTC. The chain links TRBV6-5 to TRBJ2-1, with 12 bases lining up with TRBD2. Trimming at V came to 7 bases and at J to 9 bases, leaving 1 base not matched to a gene. The V gene's germline CDR1 is MNHEY and CDR2 SVGAGI. The CDR3 consists of 12 residues.